This is a list of T cell receptor beta chains from one sample in a study of blood T cell repertoires in COVID-19. Method: immunoSEQ multiplex PCR; TCRdb's copy keeps in-frame clones and lacks some. The sample has about 160,000 clones, less than 85% seen once. The sequenced material came from peripheral blood. The receptors originated from an elderly woman with active or convalescent COVID-19. CDR3s include the opening cysteine and the closing phenylalanine or tryptophan. A D gene is named only where the DNA matches it firmly. The size of a clone is reported for some rows only, either as once, few or many, or as a class for expanded clones.

CDR3nt: TGTGCCAGCACTCCATCGGGGAACACTGAAGCTTTCTTT
CDR3aa: CASTPSGNTEAFF
abundance: NA
d_gene: NA
v_gene: TRBV28
j_gene: TRBJ1-1

CDR3nt: TGTGCCAGCAGCTTCCCGTACCAAGAGACCCAGTACTTC
CDR3aa: CASSFPYQETQYF
abundance: NA
d_gene: NA
v_gene: TRBV5-5
j_gene: TRBJ2-5

CDR3nt: TGTGCCACCTCTGATGGGAGAGGGACCGGGGAGCTGTTTTTT
CDR3aa: CATSDGRGTGELFF
abundance: NA
d_gene: NA
v_gene: TRBV19
j_gene: TRBJ2-2

CDR3nt: TGTGCCAGCAGCTTAGAGAGCGGACTCTCCTACGAGCAGTACTTC
CDR3aa: CASSLESGLSYEQYF
abundance: NA
d_gene: NA
v_gene: TRBV11-2
j_gene: TRBJ2-7

CDR3nt: TGTGCCAGCAGCGGCAAGACAGGGGGCCACAATGAGCAGTTCTTC
CDR3aa: CASSGKTGGHNEQFF
abundance: once
d_gene: TRBD1
v_gene: TRBV7-3
j_gene: TRBJ2-1

CDR3nt: TGTGCCAGCAGGGACAGGGTAGTTGGCGAGCAGTACTTC
CDR3aa: CASRDRVVGEQYF
abundance: NA
d_gene: TRBD1
v_gene: TRBV2
j_gene: TRBJ2-7

CDR3nt: TGTGCCAGCAGCCAAGGCCCCGGGACTACAGCCGCTAGCACAGATACGCAGTATTTT
CDR3aa: CASSQGPGTTAASTDTQYF
abundance: NA
d_gene: TRBD2
v_gene: TRBV3-1/TRBV3-2
j_gene: TRBJ2-3

CDR3nt: TGTGCCAGCAGGTCAGGGAACAATAATGAAAAACTGTTTTTT
CDR3aa: CASRSGNNNEKLFF
abundance: NA
d_gene: NA
v_gene: TRBV7-2
j_gene: TRBJ1-4

CDR3nt: TGTGCCAGTAGTATCGGGACTAGCGGGATTTACGAGCAGTACTTC
CDR3aa: CASSIGTSGIYEQYF
abundance: NA
d_gene: TRBD2
v_gene: TRBV19
j_gene: TRBJ2-7

CDR3nt: TGTGCCAGCGAAGCAACCCTAGCGGGACCAACCTTCAATGAGCAGTTCTTC
CDR3aa: CASEATLAGPTFNEQFF
abundance: NA
d_gene: NA
v_gene: TRBV21-1
j_gene: TRBJ2-1

CDR3nt: TGCGCCAGCAGTCAGGGGGCGCAAACCGGGGAGCTGTTTTTT
CDR3aa: CASSQGAQTGELFF
abundance: NA
d_gene: TRBD1
v_gene: TRBV10-1
j_gene: TRBJ2-2

CDR3nt: TGTGCCAGCAGCCAAATTATCGATCTCCCTACGAGGCAGTACTTC
CDR3aa: CASSQIIDLPTRQYF
abundance: NA
d_gene: NA
v_gene: TRBV14
j_gene: TRBJ2-7

CDR3nt: TGCGCCAGCAGTGAGTTGGACAGAAGCACAGATACGCAGTATTTT
CDR3aa: CASSELDRSTDTQYF
abundance: NA
d_gene: NA
v_gene: TRBV10-1
j_gene: TRBJ2-3

CDR3nt: TGTGCCAGCACCTTAGGGCTGGGACAGGGCGACACCATATATTTT
CDR3aa: CASTLGLGQGDTIYF
abundance: NA
d_gene: TRBD1
v_gene: TRBV9
j_gene: TRBJ1-3

CDR3nt: TGTGCCAGCAGTTACATGGGACTAGCGGTGTCACCCCCCGATGAGCAGTTCTTC
CDR3aa: CASSYMGLAVSPPDEQFF
abundance: NA
d_gene: TRBD2
v_gene: TRBV6-2/TRBV6-3
j_gene: TRBJ2-1

CDR3nt: TGTGCCAGCAGTTTAGTGGTGGGGACAGGGAATAATTCACCCCTCCACTTT
CDR3aa: CASSLVVGTGNNSPLHF
abundance: NA
d_gene: TRBD1
v_gene: TRBV27
j_gene: TRBJ1-6

CDR3nt: TGTGCCAGCAGCCTGGCAGGTATCTCTGGAAACACCATATATTTT
CDR3aa: CASSLAGISGNTIYF
abundance: NA
d_gene: NA
v_gene: TRBV9
j_gene: TRBJ1-3

CDR3nt: TGTGCCAGCAGCGAAAATAGCGGGAGAGCGGATACGCAGTATTTT
CDR3aa: CASSENSGRADTQYF
abundance: NA
d_gene: TRBD2
v_gene: TRBV7-9
j_gene: TRBJ2-3

CDR3nt: TGTGCCAGCAGCCGCCAGGGGGGGAACACTGAAGCTTTCTTT
CDR3aa: CASSRQGGNTEAFF
abundance: NA
d_gene: TRBD1
v_gene: TRBV7-9
j_gene: TRBJ1-1

CDR3nt: TGTGCCAGTGGCGCAAGGGGATCTGGGGCCAACGTCCTGACTTTC
CDR3aa: CASGARGSGANVLTF
abundance: NA
d_gene: NA
v_gene: TRBV3-1/TRBV3-2
j_gene: TRBJ2-6

CDR3nt: TGTGCCAGCAGCTCGGGACTAGCGGGAGTCGCCTACAATGAGCAGTTCTTC
CDR3aa: CASSSGLAGVAYNEQFF
abundance: NA
d_gene: TRBD2
v_gene: TRBV5-4
j_gene: TRBJ2-1

CDR3nt: TGTGCCAGCAGCCAAGTTAGTGGAGATAACTATGGCTACACCTTC
CDR3aa: CASSQVSGDNYGYTF
abundance: NA
d_gene: NA
v_gene: TRBV4-2
j_gene: TRBJ1-2

CDR3nt: TGTGCCAGCAGTTTTTTTGGAGGAGCGGGAGGGGGCACAGATACGCAGTATTTT
CDR3aa: CASSFFGGAGGGTDTQYF
abundance: NA
d_gene: TRBD2
v_gene: TRBV28
j_gene: TRBJ2-3

CDR3nt: TGTGCCAGCAGTTTCCCTCTAGCGGGAGCGTACAATGAGCAGTTCTTC
CDR3aa: CASSFPLAGAYNEQFF
abundance: few
d_gene: TRBD2
v_gene: TRBV28
j_gene: TRBJ2-1

CDR3nt: TGCGCCAGCAGCTTGCAGGGTTTCACTGAAGCTTTCTTT
CDR3aa: CASSLQGFTEAFF
abundance: NA
d_gene: NA
v_gene: TRBV5-1
j_gene: TRBJ1-1

CDR3nt: TGTGCCAGCAGCCAGGGTTGGACTAGCGGGAGTAATAACGAGCAGTACTTC
CDR3aa: CASSQGWTSGSNNEQYF
abundance: NA
d_gene: TRBD2
v_gene: TRBV3-1/TRBV3-2
j_gene: TRBJ2-7